The clone carrying this T cell receptor beta chain appeared many times. Its matching antigen is unknown. Unsorted libraries used 2 million PBMCs kept at -80 degrees C. The source of the sample is a study of neurological immune-mediated disorders. CDR3 size: 12 residues. The V gene lost 6 bases and the J gene lost 6 bases, with 11 bases spanning the gap. As for the cDNA, it was generated by 5'RACE with 10-nucleotide random UMIs. TCRdb reprocessed the 5' RACE reads via MiXCR and lists one record per CDR3 protein. Of around 94,000 distinct CDR3 sequences detected, 3.5% appear once; the ten largest clones hold 6%. Study observations and caveats: The expanded clones of different subjects shared no CDR3 amino acid sequences (suggesting private repertoires in all groups). According to phylogenetic grouping, one related-CDR3 cluster, a possible signature, contained the repertoires of 18 of 34 multiple sclerosis patients.

This chain joins TRBV12-3 or TRBV12-4 and TRBJ1-2; D not resolved. This TCR derives from a woman younger than 30 with multiple sclerosis. Sequences were obtained from PBMCs. In nucleotides, the CDR3 is TGTGCCAGCAGCCAAAGTTTGGATGGCTACACCTTC. The encoded protein is CASSQSLDGYTF.